This TCR beta chain comes out of a study of cytomegalovirus exposure and HLA in healthy donors. A multiplex PCR was run with 60 Vbeta primers and 13 Jbeta primers. Assay: immunoSEQ multiplex PCR; the TCRdb copy retains only in-frame clones and omits some. Found here are under 200,000 clones, roughly 85% of them singletons; the top ten hold 1.7%. Trimming shortened V by 5 bases and J by 0 bases, and 11 bases separated the two germline ends. CDR1 and CDR2 from the germline V gene are MNHNS and SASEGT. The CDR3 loop spans 14 amino acids. This TCR derives from a woman younger than 30 in good health and CMV-seronegative. Sequencing input: PBMCs. This chain links TRBV6-1 with TRBJ2-7, with D unresolved. The CDR3 is CASSSSSTSYEQYF. As DNA, the CDR3 is TGTGCCAGCAGTTCGAGTAGCACCTCCTACGAGCAGTACTTC.